This T cell receptor (beta chain) originates from a study of OX40 agonist ivuxolimab in advanced cancers. Turning to the study itself: The study enrolled dose-escalation patients with hepatocellular carcinoma, melanoma, renal cell or head and neck cancer.

General study results and limits: Several nonresponders also turned out to have low normalized T-cell clonal expansion. Expanded clones tended on average to be more numerous among CD8+ T cells than CD4+. Partial responders receiving 0.1-3.0 mg/kg showed among the lowest clonal expansion.

A note on this clone: Its antigen is unidentified.

Repertoires were generated with immunoSEQ multiplex PCR, while TCRdb's copy carries only in-frame clones and drops some. The repertoire holds 130,000 or so clones, roughly 91% seen once, with 1% in the top ten. V lost 3 bases to trimming and J lost 3 bases; unmatched junction nucleotides: 2. Germline V gene lookup returns CDR1 MNHEY and CDR2 SMNVEV (reference sequence). CDR3 length: 13 amino acids. This sequence joins TRBV27 and TRBJ2-7; 7 bases are a match to TRBD1. This TCR was recovered from an adult with an advanced solid tumor such as melanoma, head and neck, liver or kidney cancer. The sequenced sample was CD4+ or CD8+ T cells sorted from blood, obtained in a trial of the OX40 agonist ivuxolimab. The CDR3 coding sequence is TGTGCCAGCAGTTTCGACAGGGTCTACGAGCAGTACTTC. Its protein product is CASSFDRVYEQYF.